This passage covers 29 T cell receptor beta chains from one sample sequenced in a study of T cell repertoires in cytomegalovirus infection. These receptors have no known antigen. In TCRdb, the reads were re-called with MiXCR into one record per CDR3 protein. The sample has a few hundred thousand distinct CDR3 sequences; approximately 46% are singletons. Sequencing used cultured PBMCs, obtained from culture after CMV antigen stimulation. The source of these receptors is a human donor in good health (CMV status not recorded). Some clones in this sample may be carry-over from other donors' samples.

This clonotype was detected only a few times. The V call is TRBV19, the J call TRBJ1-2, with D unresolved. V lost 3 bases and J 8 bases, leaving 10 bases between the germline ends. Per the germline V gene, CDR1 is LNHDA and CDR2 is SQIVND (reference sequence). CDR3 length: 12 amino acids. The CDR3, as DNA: TGTGCCAGTAGTATCCGGGCCGGGGGCTACACCTTC. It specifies CASSIRAGGYTF.

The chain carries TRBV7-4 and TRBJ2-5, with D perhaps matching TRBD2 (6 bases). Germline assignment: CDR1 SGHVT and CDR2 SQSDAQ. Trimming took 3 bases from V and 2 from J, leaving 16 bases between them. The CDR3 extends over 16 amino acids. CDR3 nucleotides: TGTGCCAGCAGCTTGTCGGGAGTAGCTGCTCAAGAGACCCAGTACTTC. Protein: CASSLSGVAAQETQYF.

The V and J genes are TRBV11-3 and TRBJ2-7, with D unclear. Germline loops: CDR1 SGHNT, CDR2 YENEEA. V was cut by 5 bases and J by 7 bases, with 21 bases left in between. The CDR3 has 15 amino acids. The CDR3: CASSPSFNRAKEQYF. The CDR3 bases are TGTGCCAGCAGCCCGTCTTTTAACAGAGCTAAGGAGCAGTACTTC.

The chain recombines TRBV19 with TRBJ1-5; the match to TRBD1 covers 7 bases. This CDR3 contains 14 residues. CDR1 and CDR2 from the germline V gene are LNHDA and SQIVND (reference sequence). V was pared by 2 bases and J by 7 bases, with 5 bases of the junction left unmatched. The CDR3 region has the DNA TGTGCCAGTAGTATATTAGGGGGCGGACAGCCCCAGCATTTT. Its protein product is CASSILGGGQPQHF.

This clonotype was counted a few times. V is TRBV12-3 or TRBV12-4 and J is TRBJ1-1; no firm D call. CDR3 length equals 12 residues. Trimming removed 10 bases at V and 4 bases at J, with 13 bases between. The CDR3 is CATMIRGTEAFF. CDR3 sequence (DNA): TGTGCCACCATGATAAGAGGCACTGAAGCTTTCTTT.

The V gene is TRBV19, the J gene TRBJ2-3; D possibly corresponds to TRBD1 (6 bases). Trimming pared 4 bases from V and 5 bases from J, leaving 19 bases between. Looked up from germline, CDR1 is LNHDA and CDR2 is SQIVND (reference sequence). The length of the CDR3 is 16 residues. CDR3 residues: CASSRDIQRRGDTQYF. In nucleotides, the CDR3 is TGTGCCAGTAGTAGGGACATCCAACGACGGGGAGATACGCAGTATTTT.

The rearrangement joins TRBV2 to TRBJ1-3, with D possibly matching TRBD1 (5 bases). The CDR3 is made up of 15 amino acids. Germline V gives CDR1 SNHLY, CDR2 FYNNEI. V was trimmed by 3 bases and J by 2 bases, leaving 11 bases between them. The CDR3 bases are TGTGCCAGCAGTGAGGGTCACAGGACTGGAAACACCATATATTTT. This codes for CASSEGHRTGNTIYF.

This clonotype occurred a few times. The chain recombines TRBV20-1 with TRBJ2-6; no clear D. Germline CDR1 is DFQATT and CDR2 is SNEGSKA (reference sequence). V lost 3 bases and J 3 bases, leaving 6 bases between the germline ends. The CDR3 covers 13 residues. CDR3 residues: CSASTNGANVLTF. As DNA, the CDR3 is TGCAGTGCTAGTACCAATGGGGCCAACGTCCTGACTTTC.

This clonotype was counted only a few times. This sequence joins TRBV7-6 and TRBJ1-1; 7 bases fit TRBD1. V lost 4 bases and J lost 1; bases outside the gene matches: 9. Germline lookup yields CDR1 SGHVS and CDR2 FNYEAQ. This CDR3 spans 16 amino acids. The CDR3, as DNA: TGTGCCAGCAGCTCGGACTTTTCAGGGGGGAACACTGAAGCTTTCTTT. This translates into CASSSDFSGGNTEAFF.

The CDR3 protein is CASSPWGTVNNEQFF. DNA for the CDR3: TGCGCCAGCAGTCCATGGGGGACAGTTAACAATGAGCAGTTCTTC. The chain has TRBV4-1 and TRBJ2-1; 7 bases are shared with TRBD1. There are 15 residues in the CDR3. J was trimmed by 5 bases and V by 6 bases; bases with no gene match: 10. The germline CDR1 and CDR2 sequences are MGHRA and YSYEKL.

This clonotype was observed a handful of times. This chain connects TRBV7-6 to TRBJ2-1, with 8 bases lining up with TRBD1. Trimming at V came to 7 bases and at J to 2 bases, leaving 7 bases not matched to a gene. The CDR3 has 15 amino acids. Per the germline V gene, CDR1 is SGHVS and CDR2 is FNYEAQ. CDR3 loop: CASNVDRGTYNEQFF. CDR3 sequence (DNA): TGTGCCAGCAACGTCGACAGGGGCACCTACAATGAGCAGTTCTTC.

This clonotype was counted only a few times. The CDR3 reads CASGPGQEILYSYEQYF. The CDR3 DNA is TGTGCCAGCGGACCGGGACAGGAAATCCTTTATTCCTACGAGCAGTACTTC. The J gene is TRBJ2-7, the V gene TRBV6-2 or TRBV6-3; 8 nucleotides agree with TRBD1. The V gene end was trimmed by 8 bases and the J gene end by 1 base; junction bases not matched to a gene: 16. Germline loops: CDR1 MNHEY, CDR2 SVGEGT. The CDR3 consists of 17 residues.

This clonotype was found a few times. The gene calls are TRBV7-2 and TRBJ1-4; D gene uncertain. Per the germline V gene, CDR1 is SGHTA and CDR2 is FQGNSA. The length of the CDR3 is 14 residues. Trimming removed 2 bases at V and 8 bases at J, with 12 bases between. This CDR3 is CASSLYRSGEKLFF. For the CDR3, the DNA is TGTGCCAGCAGCTTATACCGCAGCGGGGAAAAACTGTTTTTT.

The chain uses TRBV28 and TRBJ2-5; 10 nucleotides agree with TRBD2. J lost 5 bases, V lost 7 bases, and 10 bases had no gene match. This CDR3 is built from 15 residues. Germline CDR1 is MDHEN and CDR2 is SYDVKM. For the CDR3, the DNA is TGTGCCAGCACTGTAGCGGGACTAGCGAGGGAGACCCAGTACTTC. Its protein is CASTVAGLARETQYF.

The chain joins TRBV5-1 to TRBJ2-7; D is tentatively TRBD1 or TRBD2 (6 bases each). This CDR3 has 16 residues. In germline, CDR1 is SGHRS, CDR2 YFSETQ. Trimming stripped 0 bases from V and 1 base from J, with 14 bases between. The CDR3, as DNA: TGCGCCAGCAGCTTGGAGGGGGGCCAGAAGTCCTACGAGCAGTACTTC. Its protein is CASSLEGGQKSYEQYF.

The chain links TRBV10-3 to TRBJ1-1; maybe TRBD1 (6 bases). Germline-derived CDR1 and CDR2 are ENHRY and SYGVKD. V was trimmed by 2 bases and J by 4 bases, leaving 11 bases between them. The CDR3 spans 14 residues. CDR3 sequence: CAISEKGGGTEAFF. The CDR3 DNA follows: TGTGCCATCAGTGAGAAGGGGGGAGGCACTGAAGCTTTCTTT.

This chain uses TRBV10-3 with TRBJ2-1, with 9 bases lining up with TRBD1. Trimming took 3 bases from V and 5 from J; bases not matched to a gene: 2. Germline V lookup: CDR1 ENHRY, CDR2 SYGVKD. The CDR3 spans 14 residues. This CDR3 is CAISDRTGDNEQFF. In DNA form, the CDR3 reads TGTGCCATCAGTGACCGGACAGGGGACAATGAGCAGTTCTTC.

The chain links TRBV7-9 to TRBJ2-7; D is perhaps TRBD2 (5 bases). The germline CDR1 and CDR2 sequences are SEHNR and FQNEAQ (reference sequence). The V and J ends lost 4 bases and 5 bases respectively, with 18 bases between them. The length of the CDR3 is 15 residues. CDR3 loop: CASSWAGIGYDEQYF. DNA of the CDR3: TGTGCCAGCAGCTGGGCGGGCATTGGTTACGACGAGCAGTACTTC.

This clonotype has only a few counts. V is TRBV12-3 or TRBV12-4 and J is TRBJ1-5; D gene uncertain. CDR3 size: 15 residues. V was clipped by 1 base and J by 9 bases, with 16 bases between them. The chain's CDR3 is CASSLGRARIGPQHF. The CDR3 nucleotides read TGTGCCAGCAGTTTAGGGAGGGCCCGCATAGGGCCCCAGCATTTT.

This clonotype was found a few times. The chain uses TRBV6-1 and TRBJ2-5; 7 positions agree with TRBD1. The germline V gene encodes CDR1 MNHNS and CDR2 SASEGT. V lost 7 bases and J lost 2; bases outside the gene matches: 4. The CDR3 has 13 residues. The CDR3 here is CASNQGEQETQYF. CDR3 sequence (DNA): TGTGCCAGCAACCAGGGGGAACAAGAGACCCAGTACTTC.

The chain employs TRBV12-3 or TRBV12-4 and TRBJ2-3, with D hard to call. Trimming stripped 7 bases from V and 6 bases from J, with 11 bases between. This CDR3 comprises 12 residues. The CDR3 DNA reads TGTGCCAGCAAGTACGGGCCCGATACGCAGTATTTT. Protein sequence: CASKYGPDTQYF.

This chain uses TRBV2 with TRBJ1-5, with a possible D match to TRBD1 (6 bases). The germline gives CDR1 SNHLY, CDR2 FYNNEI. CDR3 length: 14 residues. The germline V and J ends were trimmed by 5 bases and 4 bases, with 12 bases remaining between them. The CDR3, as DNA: TGTGCCAGCAGTACACAGGGAACGAATCAGCCCCAGCATTTT. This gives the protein CASSTQGTNQPQHF.

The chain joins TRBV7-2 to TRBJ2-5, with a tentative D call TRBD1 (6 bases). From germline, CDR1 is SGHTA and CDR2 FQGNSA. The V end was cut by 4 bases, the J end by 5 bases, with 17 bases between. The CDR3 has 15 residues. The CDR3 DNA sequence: TGTGCCAGCAGCTACCACAGGGTAGGGTTGGAGACCCAGTACTTC. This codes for CASSYHRVGLETQYF.

The CDR3 DNA follows: TGTGCCAGCAGCCAGGGACCTCAGTGGCCCCAGCATTTT. Encoded protein: CASSQGPQWPQHF. V usage is TRBV7-4 and J usage is TRBJ1-5; perhaps TRBD1 as D (5 bases). The CDR3 contains 13 residues. Germline CDR1 reads SGHVT; CDR2 reads SQSDAQ. Trimming cost V 5 bases and J 9 bases, with 14 bases left between them.

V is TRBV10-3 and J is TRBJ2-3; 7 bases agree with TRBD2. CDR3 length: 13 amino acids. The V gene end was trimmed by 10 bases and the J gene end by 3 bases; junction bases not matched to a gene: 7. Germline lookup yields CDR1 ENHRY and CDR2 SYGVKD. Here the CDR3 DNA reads TGTGCCACGTCTAGCGGAGAGACAGATACGCAGTATTTT. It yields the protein CATSSGETDTQYF.

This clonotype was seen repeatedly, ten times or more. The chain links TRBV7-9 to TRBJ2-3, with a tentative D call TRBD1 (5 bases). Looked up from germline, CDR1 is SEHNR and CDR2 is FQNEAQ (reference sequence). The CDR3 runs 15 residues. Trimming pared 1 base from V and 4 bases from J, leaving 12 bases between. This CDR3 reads CASSLGIYRPDTQYF. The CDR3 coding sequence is TGTGCCAGCAGCTTAGGGATCTACAGGCCAGATACGCAGTATTTT. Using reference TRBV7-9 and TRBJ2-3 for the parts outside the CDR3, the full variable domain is DTGVSQNPRHKITKRGQNVTFRCDPISEHNRLYWYRQTLGQGPEFLTYFQNEAQLEKSRLLSDRFSAERPKGSFSTLEIQRTEQGDSAMYLCASSLGIYRPDTQYFGPGTRLTVL.

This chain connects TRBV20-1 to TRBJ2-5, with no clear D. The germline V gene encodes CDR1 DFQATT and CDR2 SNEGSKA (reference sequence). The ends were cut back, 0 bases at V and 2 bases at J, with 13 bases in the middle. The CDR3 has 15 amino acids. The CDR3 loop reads CSARDAALGQETQYF. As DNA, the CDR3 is TGCAGTGCTAGAGATGCCGCCCTTGGTCAAGAGACCCAGTACTTC.

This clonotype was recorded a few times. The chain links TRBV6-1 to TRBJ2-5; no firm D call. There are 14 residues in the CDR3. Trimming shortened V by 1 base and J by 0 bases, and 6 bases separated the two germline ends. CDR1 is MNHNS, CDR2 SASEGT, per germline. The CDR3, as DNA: TGTGCCAGCAGTGAAGGAGGATACCAAGAGACCCAGTACTTC. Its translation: CASSEGGYQETQYF.

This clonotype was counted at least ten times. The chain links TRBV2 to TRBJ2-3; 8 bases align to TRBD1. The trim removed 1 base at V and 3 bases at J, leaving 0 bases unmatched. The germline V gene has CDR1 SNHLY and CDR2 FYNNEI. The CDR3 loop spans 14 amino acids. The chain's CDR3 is CASSEDRGTDTQYF. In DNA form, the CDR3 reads TGTGCCAGCAGTGAAGACAGGGGGACAGATACGCAGTATTTT. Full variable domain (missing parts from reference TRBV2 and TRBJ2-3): EPEVTQTPSHQVTQMGQEVILRCVPISNHLYFYWYRQILGQKVEFLVSFYNNEISEKSEIFDDQFSVERPDGSNFTLKIRSTKLEDSAMYFCASSEDRGTDTQYFGPGTRLTVL.